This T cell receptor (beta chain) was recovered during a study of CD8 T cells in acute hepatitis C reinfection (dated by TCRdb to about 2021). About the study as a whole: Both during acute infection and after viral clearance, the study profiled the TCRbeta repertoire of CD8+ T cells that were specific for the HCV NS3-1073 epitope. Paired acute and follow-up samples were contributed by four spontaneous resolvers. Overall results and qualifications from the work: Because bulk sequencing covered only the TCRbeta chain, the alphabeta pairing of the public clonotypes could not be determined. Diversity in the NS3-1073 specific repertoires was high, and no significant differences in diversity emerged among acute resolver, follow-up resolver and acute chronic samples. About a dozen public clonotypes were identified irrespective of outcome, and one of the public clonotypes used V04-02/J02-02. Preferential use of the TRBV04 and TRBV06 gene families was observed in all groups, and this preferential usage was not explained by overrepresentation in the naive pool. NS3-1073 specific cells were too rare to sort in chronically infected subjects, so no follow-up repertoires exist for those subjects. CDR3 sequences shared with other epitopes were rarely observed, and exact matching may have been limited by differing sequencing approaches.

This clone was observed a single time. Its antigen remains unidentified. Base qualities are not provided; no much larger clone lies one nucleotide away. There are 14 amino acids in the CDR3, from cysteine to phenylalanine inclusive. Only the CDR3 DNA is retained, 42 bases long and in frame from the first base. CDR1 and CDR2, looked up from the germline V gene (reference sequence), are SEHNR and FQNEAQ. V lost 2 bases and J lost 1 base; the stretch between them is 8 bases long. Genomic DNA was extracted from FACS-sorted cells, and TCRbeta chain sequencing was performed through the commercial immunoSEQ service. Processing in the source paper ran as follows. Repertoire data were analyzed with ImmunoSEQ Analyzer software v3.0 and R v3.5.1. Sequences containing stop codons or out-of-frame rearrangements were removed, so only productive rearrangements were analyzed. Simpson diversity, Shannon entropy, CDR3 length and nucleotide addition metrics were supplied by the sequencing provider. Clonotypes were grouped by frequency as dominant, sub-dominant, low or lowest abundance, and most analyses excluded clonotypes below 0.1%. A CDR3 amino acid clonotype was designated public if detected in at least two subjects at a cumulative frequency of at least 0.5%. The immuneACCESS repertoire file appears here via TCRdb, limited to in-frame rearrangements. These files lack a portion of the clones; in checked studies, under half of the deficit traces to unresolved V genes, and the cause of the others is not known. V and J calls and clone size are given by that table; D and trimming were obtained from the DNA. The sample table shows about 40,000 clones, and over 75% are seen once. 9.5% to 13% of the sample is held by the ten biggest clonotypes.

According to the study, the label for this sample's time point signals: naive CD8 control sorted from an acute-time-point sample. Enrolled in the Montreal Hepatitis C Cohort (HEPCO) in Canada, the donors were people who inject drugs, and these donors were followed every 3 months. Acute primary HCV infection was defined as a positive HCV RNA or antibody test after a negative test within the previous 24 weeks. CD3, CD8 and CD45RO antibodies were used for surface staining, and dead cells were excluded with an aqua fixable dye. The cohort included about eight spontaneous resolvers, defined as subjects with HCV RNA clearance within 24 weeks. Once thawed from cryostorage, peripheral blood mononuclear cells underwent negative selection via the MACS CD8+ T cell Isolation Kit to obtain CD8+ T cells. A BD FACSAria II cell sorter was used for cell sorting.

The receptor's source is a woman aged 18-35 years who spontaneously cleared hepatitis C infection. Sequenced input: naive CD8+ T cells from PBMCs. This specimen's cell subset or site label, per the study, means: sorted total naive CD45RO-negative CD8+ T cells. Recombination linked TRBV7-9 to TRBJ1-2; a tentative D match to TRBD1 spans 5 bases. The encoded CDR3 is CASSLKQVNYGYTF. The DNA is TGTGCCAGCAGCTTAAAACAGGTTAACTATGGCTACACCTTC.